These 14 T cell receptor beta chains originate from one sample sequenced in a study of PD-1 blockade in classical Hodgkin lymphoma. Libraries were prepared by immunoSEQ multiplex PCR; TCRdb keeps only in-frame clonotypes and omits some of them. This sample has 15,000 to 20,000 clones, with around 81% found just once. Stated time point: cycle 4 day 1 (C4D1), after around six weeks of nivolumab. All patients relapsed after autologous stem cell transplantation, and brentuximab vedotin exposure varied. The material sequenced was peripheral blood mononuclear cells (PBMCs), taken before the fourth cycle of nivolumab. These receptor sequences come from a human donor with classical Hodgkin lymphoma.

V gene TRBV5-4 combines with J gene TRBJ2-1; 7 positions agree with TRBD1. The CDR3 has 14 residues. Trimming took 3 bases from V and 10 from J; bases not matched to a gene: 10. The germline CDR1 and CDR2 sequences are SGHNT and YYREEE (reference sequence). CDR3 DNA sequence: TGTGCCAGCAGCTCCGGGACAGATAAATGGGAGCAGTTCTTC. The encoded protein is CASSSGTDKWEQFF.

Only a few counts were recorded for this clone. V and J are TRBV7-9 and TRBJ1-2, with D hard to call. CDR3 length: 13 amino acids. CDR1 and CDR2 from the germline V gene are SEHNR and FQNEAQ (reference sequence). V was clipped by 5 bases and J by 1 base, with 8 bases between them. This CDR3 reads CASSLGVNYGYTF. DNA of the CDR3: TGTGCCAGCAGCCTTGGGGTTAACTATGGCTACACCTTC. The complete variable domain, with remaining parts taken from reference TRBV7-9 and TRBJ1-2, reads DTGVSQNPRHKITKRGQNVTFRCDPISEHNRLYWYRQTLGQGPEFLTYFQNEAQLEKSRLLSDRFSAERPKGSFSTLEIQRTEQGDSAMYLCASSLGVNYGYTFGSGTRLTVV.

This clone is large within its sample. The gene calls are TRBV4-3 and TRBJ2-7; tentative D call: TRBD2 (6 bases). The CDR3 consists of 15 residues. V lost 0 bases, J lost 6 bases, and 15 bases lay in between. Per the germline V gene, CDR1 is LGHNA and CDR2 is YSLEER. The CDR3 is CASSQDVTSPIEQYF. CDR3 sequence (DNA): TGCGCCAGCAGCCAAGACGTCACTAGCCCTATCGAGCAGTACTTC.

V usage is TRBV4-1 and J usage is TRBJ1-6; D unresolved. V gave up 1 base and J gave up 0 bases, with 7 bases separating them. CDR3 size: 16 residues. Germline CDR1 MGHRA, CDR2 YSYEKL. The CDR3 DNA reads as TGCGCCAGCAGCCAAGCTATGAGCTCCTATAATTCACCCCTCCACTTT. Protein: CASSQAMSSYNSPLHF.

This chain links TRBV10-3 with TRBJ1-2; 7 bases are a match to TRBD1. Germline-derived CDR1 and CDR2 are ENHRY and SYGVKD. The CDR3 spans 14 residues. Trimming took 4 bases from V and 2 from J; bases not matched to a gene: 4. CDR3 bases: TGTGCCATCAGTGGGGACAGAGGGAACTATGGCTACACCTTC. Translating it yields CAISGDRGNYGYTF.

This rearrangement joins TRBV5-4 to TRBJ1-1; 10 bases align to TRBD1. V lost 5 bases to trimming and J lost 0 bases; unmatched junction nucleotides: 7. Germline lookup yields CDR1 SGHNT and CDR2 YYREEE (reference sequence). This CDR3 region has 16 residues. CDR3 bases: TGTGCCAGCAGTCTTGGGGGACAGGGGATGAACACTGAAGCTTTCTTT. Translated, it gives CASSLGGQGMNTEAFF.

In its sample, this clone was seen once. The gene calls are TRBV5-4 and TRBJ2-2; the D call may be TRBD1 or TRBD2 (5 bases each). CDR3 length: 15 amino acids. Between the trimmed V and J ends, which lost 7 bases and 1 base, there was a span of 14 bases. Germline CDR1 SGHNT, CDR2 YYREEE (reference sequence). Written as DNA, the CDR3 is TGTGCCAGCTCTTACGCTGGGGGGAACACCGGGGAGCTGTTTTTT. Amino acids: CASSYAGGNTGELFF.

This chain connects TRBV29-1 to TRBJ2-5, with D perhaps assigned TRBD1 or TRBD2 (5 bases each). The CDR3 length is 14 residues. Trimming took off 6 bases at V and 3 bases at J, with 17 bases between the two ends. Germline V gives CDR1 SQVTM, CDR2 ANQGSEA. The CDR3 is CSVRGVSYKETQYF. CDR3 nucleotides: TGCAGCGTCCGAGGGGTCTCCTACAAAGAGACCCAGTACTTC.

The chain carries TRBV19 and TRBJ2-3; a weak D match, TRBD2 (5 bases). This CDR3 spans 16 amino acids. V lost 3 bases and J lost 4, with 17 bases in between. Germline assignment: CDR1 LNHDA and CDR2 SQIVND (reference sequence). The CDR3 loop is CASSIGNWAGPDTQYF. DNA of the CDR3: TGTGCCAGTAGTATTGGGAATTGGGCGGGCCCAGATACGCAGTATTTT.

In its sample, this clone was seen a few times. This chain uses TRBV29-1 with TRBJ2-1, with D maybe TRBD1 (6 bases). V lost 6 bases and J lost 6, with 18 bases in between. The germline V gene encodes CDR1 SQVTM and CDR2 ANQGSEA. This CDR3 has 14 amino acids. The CDR3 protein is CSVDSGTLLNEQFF. CDR3 coding DNA: TGCAGCGTCGACTCCGGGACATTGCTCAATGAGCAGTTCTTC.

V usage is TRBV12-5 and J usage is TRBJ2-3; the D is unclear. V dropped 1 base and J dropped 11 bases, with 10 bases sitting between them. The germline CDR1 and CDR2 sequences are LGHNT and FRNRAP. This CDR3 contains 12 residues. DNA for the CDR3: TGTGCTAGTGGTTTGGCCCCCGGCGTGCAGTATTTT. Translating it yields CASGLAPGVQYF. Together with reference TRBV12-5 and TRBJ2-3, the CDR3 gives the full variable domain: DARVTQTPRHKVTEMGQEVTMRCQPILGHNTVFWYRQTMMQGLELLAYFRNRAPLDDSGMPKDRFSAEMPDATLATLKIQPSEPRDSAVYFCASGLAPGVQYFGPGTRLTVL.

The V gene is TRBV12-2, the J gene TRBJ2-3; TRBD1 reflects the table's D call only, with no check against the DNA. TRBV12-2 is tagged as a pseudogene. CDR3 length equals 12 residues. DNA for the CDR3: TGTGCAAGTCTCAATAGCACAGATACGCAGTATTTT. This codes for CASLNSTDTQYF.

The V call is TRBV7-8, the J call TRBJ2-7, with D possibly matching TRBD2 (6 bases). Germline CDR1 is SGHVS and CDR2 is FQNEAQ. This CDR3 region has 14 residues. V lost 6 bases, J lost 7 bases, and 19 bases lay in between. The CDR3: CASRLGAKRGEQYF. Written as DNA, the CDR3 is TGTGCCAGCAGACTAGGGGCAAAACGGGGGGAGCAGTACTTC. Full variable domain (outside the CDR3, taken from reference TRBV7-8 and TRBJ2-7): GAGVSQSPRYKVAKRGQDVALRCDPISGHVSLFWYQQALGQGPEFLTYFQNEAQLDKSGLPSDRFFAERPEGSVSTLKIQRTQQEDSAVYLCASRLGAKRGEQYFGPGTRLTVT.

In regard to this clone: Other DNA sequences in the sample encode the same CDR3. The chain links TRBV7-2 to TRBJ2-5; 13 nucleotides agree with TRBD2. There are 19 residues in the CDR3. In germline, CDR1 is SGHTA, CDR2 FQGNSA. J was trimmed by 3 bases and V by 1 base; bases with no gene match: 11. The CDR3 region is CASSLGGRGGLAGKETQYF. The CDR3 DNA reads TGTGCCAGCAGCTTAGGGGGTCGCGGGGGACTAGCGGGGAAAGAGACCCAGTACTTC. The whole variable domain, filled in from reference TRBV7-2 and TRBJ2-5, reads GAGVSQSPSNKVTEKGKDVELRCDPISGHTALYWYRQSLGQGLEFLIYFQGNSAPDKSGLPSDRFSAERTGGSVSTLTIQRTQQEDSAVYLCASSLGGRGGLAGKETQYFGPGTRLLVL.